The 24 T cell receptor beta chains given below trace back to one sample, sequenced in a study of cytomegalovirus exposure and HLA in healthy donors. Use of 60 Vbeta and 13 Jbeta primers characterized the PCR. The method was immunoSEQ multiplex PCR; TCRdb's version includes in-frame clones alone and lacks a portion of them. The table has around 160,000 clones, 65% to 70% seen once. Sequencing input: PBMCs. The receptors originated from a woman under 30 in good health and CMV-seropositive.

The DNA of the CDR3 is TGCGCCAGCATCGGAGGAGCGGGGAGTGAGACCCAGTACTTC. Residues: CASIGGAGSETQYF. The V call is TRBV5-1, the J call TRBJ2-5; 7 positions agree with TRBD2. The CDR3 is made up of 14 amino acids. V dropped 6 bases and J dropped 5; count of bases not matched to a gene: 10. Germline V lookup: CDR1 SGHRS, CDR2 YFSETQ.

The genes are TRBV11-1 and TRBJ2-1, with D perhaps TRBD1 (6 bases). V shed 3 bases and J shed 0 bases, with 9 bases lying between them. Germline CDR1 is SGHAT and CDR2 is FQDESV (reference sequence). The CDR3 runs to 15 residues. CDR3 amino acids: CASSFTGNSYNEQFF. In DNA, the CDR3 is TGTGCCAGCAGCTTTACAGGGAACTCCTACAATGAGCAGTTCTTC.

V and J are TRBV6-5 and TRBJ1-3; 7 bases map to TRBD1. The CDR3 runs 15 residues. The V gene end was trimmed by 8 bases and the J gene end by 0 bases; junction bases not matched to a gene: 7. Germline V gene lookup returns CDR1 MNHEY and CDR2 SVGAGI. CDR3 in amino acids: CASGQDRFSGNTIYF. The CDR3 DNA follows: TGTGCCAGCGGGCAGGACAGGTTCTCTGGAAACACCATATATTTT.

The chain couples TRBV5-6 to TRBJ1-2, with D possibly being TRBD1 (6 bases). With 4 bases removed from V and 4 bases from J, the gap between germline ends came to 20 bases. CDR3 length: 16 amino acids. Germline V CDR1 and CDR2: SGHDT, YYEEEE. The CDR3: CASSLLGTGYGYGYTF. DNA of the CDR3: TGTGCCAGCAGCCTGTTGGGCACAGGGTACGGCTATGGCTACACCTTC.

V is TRBV5-6 and J is TRBJ2-4; D is ambiguous. Germline V CDR1 and CDR2: SGHDT, YYEEEE. The CDR3 consists of 13 residues. Trimming took 1 base from V and 7 from J, leaving 9 bases between them. CDR3 protein: CASSLNAVNIQYF. The CDR3 DNA is TGTGCCAGCAGCTTGAATGCGGTGAACATTCAGTACTTC.

This chain links TRBV11-1 with TRBJ2-1; 9 nucleotides match TRBD1. Germline CDR1 is SGHAT and CDR2 is FQDESV (reference sequence). The V gene end was trimmed by 1 base and the J gene end by 6 bases; junction bases not matched to a gene: 7. This CDR3 is built from 16 residues. CDR3 in DNA: TGTGCCAGCAGCTTAGAAGTACAGGGGGCGCCCAATGAGCAGTTCTTC. Translation gives CASSLEVQGAPNEQFF.

This clone was picked up a small number of times. This chain connects TRBV27 to TRBJ2-7; 9 bases agree with TRBD2. V dropped 6 bases and J dropped 2; count of bases not matched to a gene: 8. CDR3 length equals 15 residues. The germline gives CDR1 MNHEY, CDR2 SMNVEV (reference sequence). The CDR3 region has the DNA TGTGCCAGCAGCATAGCTAGCGGGACTACCTACGAGCAGTACTTC. Its protein is CASSIASGTTYEQYF.

This clone was observed a handful of times. The chain joins TRBV6-1 to TRBJ1-2, with TRBD1 matching 9 bases. J gave up 3 bases and V 2 bases, and 13 bases lay outside the gene matches. CDR3 length: 18 amino acids. The germline V gene encodes CDR1 MNHNS and CDR2 SASEGT. CDR3 DNA sequence: TGTGCCAGCAGTGAACACGGACAGGGGCCTCCTCCAGACTATGGCTACACCTTC. Its protein is CASSEHGQGPPPDYGYTF.

The genes are TRBV7-8 and TRBJ1-2; 9 bases align to TRBD1. This CDR3 spans 18 amino acids. Germline V lookup: CDR1 SGHVS, CDR2 FQNEAQ. J lost 5 bases, V lost 3 bases, and 16 bases had no gene match. CDR3: CASSLGTGLLLVGYGYTF. The DNA of the CDR3 is TGTGCCAGCAGCTTGGGGACAGGGTTATTGTTGGTGGGATATGGCTACACCTTC.

V gene TRBV30 combines with J gene TRBJ1-6, with D tentatively TRBD1 (6 bases). CDR3 length: 11 amino acids. The germline V gene has CDR1 GTSNPN and CDR2 SVGIG (reference sequence). Trimming cost V 4 bases and J 10 bases, with 8 bases left between them. CDR3 sequence (DNA): TGTGCCTGGACACAGGGCTCACCCCTCCACTTT. Its translation: CAWTQGSPLHF.

The chain joins TRBV4-1 to TRBJ2-7; D perhaps matches TRBD2 (6 bases). Germline V CDR1 and CDR2: MGHRA, YSYEKL. The CDR3 has 19 residues. Trimming removed 3 bases from V and 4 bases from J, with 28 bases in between. CDR3 sequence reads: CASSHRPELARVRGYEQYF. Written as DNA, the CDR3 is TGCGCCAGCAGCCATCGGCCGGAACTAGCAAGGGTTAGAGGGTACGAGCAGTACTTC.

This clone was counted only a few times. The rearrangement uses TRBV19 and TRBJ1-5, with D tentatively TRBD1 (5 bases). V lost 3 bases, J lost 0 bases, and 9 bases lay in between. The CDR3 is made up of 15 amino acids. Germline lookup yields CDR1 LNHDA and CDR2 SQIVND (reference sequence). This chain's CDR3 is CASSMTDFSNQPQHF. CDR3 nucleotides: TGTGCCAGTAGTATGACAGACTTTAGCAATCAGCCCCAGCATTTT.

The chain recombines TRBV5-1 with TRBJ1-5, with a tentative D call TRBD1 (6 bases). Trimming took off 3 bases at V and 7 bases at J, with 11 bases between the two ends. The CDR3 sequence is 13 residues long. Germline V gene sequence: CDR1 SGHRS, CDR2 YFSETQ. CDR3 nucleotide sequence: TGCGCCAGCAGCTCCCAGGGGAACCAGCCCCAGCATTTT. This gives the protein CASSSQGNQPQHF.

The J gene is TRBJ1-2, the V gene TRBV7-2; D ambiguous. CDR1 SGHTA and CDR2 FQGNSA come from the germline V gene. This CDR3 has 14 residues. Deletions cut 1 base from V and 4 bases from J, with 10 bases between. In DNA form, the CDR3 reads TGTGCCAGCAGCTTAGACTACTCTTCCTATGGCTACACCTTC. Amino acid sequence: CASSLDYSSYGYTF.

This chain connects TRBV28 to TRBJ2-1; 9 bases agree with TRBD2. V trimming: 2 bases; J trimming: 3 bases; junction bases outside the gene matches: 8. The CDR3 spans 17 residues. Germline V gene lookup returns CDR1 MDHEN and CDR2 SYDVKM. The CDR3 DNA reads as TGTGCCAGCAGTTTAGGTGGAGCGGGAGGAGACTACAATGAGCAGTTCTTC. The encoded protein is CASSLGGAGGDYNEQFF.

This chain joins TRBV4-2 and TRBJ1-2, with 8 bases identical to TRBD1. The V gene end was trimmed by 4 bases and the J gene end by 4 bases; junction bases not matched to a gene: 11. Germline V gene lookup returns CDR1 LGHNA and CDR2 YNFKEQ. The CDR3 is 16 amino acids. The CDR3 sequence is CASSPRQGILSYGYTF. CDR3 DNA: TGTGCCAGCAGCCCGCGACAGGGGATTTTAAGCTATGGCTACACCTTC.

The genes are TRBV18 and TRBJ2-1; 9 bases fit TRBD1. Trimming cost V 4 bases and J 4 bases; bases outside gene matches: 8. Germline CDR1 KGHSH, CDR2 LQKENI. The CDR3 sequence is 16 residues long. In DNA form, the CDR3 reads TGTGCCAGCTCACTTACCCGGGACAGGGTATACAATGAGCAGTTCTTC. The encoded protein is CASSLTRDRVYNEQFF.

This clone was observed a handful of times. The gene calls are TRBV7-8 and TRBJ2-3; 9 nucleotides line up with TRBD2. The germline CDR1 and CDR2 sequences are SGHVS and FQNEAQ. There are 17 residues in the CDR3. V shed 1 base, J shed 6 bases, and the junction held 11 bases outside the gene matches. CDR3 region: CASSLEASGGPGDTQYF. Written as DNA, the CDR3 is TGTGCCAGCAGCTTAGAGGCGAGCGGGGGGCCGGGGGATACGCAGTATTTT. The full variable domain, with the rest looked up from reference TRBV7-8 and TRBJ2-3, is GAGVSQSPRYKVAKRGQDVALRCDPISGHVSLFWYQQALGQGPEFLTYFQNEAQLDKSGLPSDRFFAERPEGSVSTLKIQRTQQEDSAVYLCASSLEASGGPGDTQYFGPGTRLTVL.

This clone was detected only a few times. The genes are TRBV30 and TRBJ1-4; D is uncertain. This CDR3 has 12 residues. V lost 2 bases to trimming and J lost 5 bases, with 6 bases between them. Germline CDR1 and CDR2: GTSNPN and SVGIG (reference sequence). This chain's CDR3 is CAWSTGNEKLFF. CDR3 sequence (DNA): TGTGCCTGGAGTACGGGGAATGAAAAACTGTTTTTT. The complete variable domain, with remaining parts taken from reference TRBV30 and TRBJ1-4, reads SQTIHQWPATLVQPVGSPLSLECTVEGTSNPNLYWYRQAAGRGLQLLFYSVGIGQISSEVPQNLSASRPQDRQFILSSKKLLLSDSGFYLCAWSTGNEKLFFGSGTQLSVL.

The CDR3 bases are TGCGCCAGCAAGATTGGGGGGGGCTACACCTTC. Residues: CASKIGGGYTF. The chain combines TRBV5-1 with TRBJ1-2, with a possible D match to TRBD1 (5 bases). The CDR3 consists of 11 residues. In germline, CDR1 is SGHRS, CDR2 YFSETQ. V lost 6 bases, J lost 8 bases, and 11 bases lay in between.

The gene calls are TRBV7-9 and TRBJ2-5; a weak D match, TRBD2 (7 bases). Trimming took 5 bases from V and 2 from J, leaving 21 bases between them. CDR1 and CDR2 (germline): SEHNR, FQNEAQ (reference sequence). This CDR3 has 17 amino acids. Written as DNA, the CDR3 is TGTGCCAGCAGCCCAAGCTTAGAGGGGGGGGAACAAGAGACCCAGTACTTC. Its translation is CASSPSLEGGEQETQYF.

The chain combines TRBV7-9 with TRBJ2-1; D might be TRBD2 (5 bases). The CDR3 loop spans 12 amino acids. The V and J ends lost 5 bases and 10 bases respectively, with 12 bases between them. Germline values: CDR1 SEHNR, CDR2 FQNEAQ (reference sequence). CDR3 nucleotides: TGTGCCAGCAGCCTCGTCACGGGGGAGCAGTTCTTC. Protein product: CASSLVTGEQFF.

This clone was observed once. The chain has TRBV5-1 and TRBJ2-7, with 12 nucleotides matching TRBD1. This CDR3 comprises 16 residues. Germline CDR1 is SGHRS and CDR2 is YFSETQ. Trimming cost V 4 bases and J 2 bases; bases outside gene matches: 7. The CDR3 protein is CASSLGQGALTYEQYF. DNA for the CDR3: TGCGCCAGCAGCCTGGGACAGGGGGCGCTTACCTACGAGCAGTACTTC.

This clone has a handful of counts. The CDR3 coding sequence is TGTGCCATCAGAGGAGGGTCATCTGAGCAGTTCTTC. Its translation: CAIRGGSSEQFF. The rearrangement joins TRBV2 to TRBJ2-1; a weak D match, TRBD2 (6 bases). In germline, CDR1 is SNHLY, CDR2 FYNNEI. Trimming removed 10 bases at V and 9 bases at J, with 16 bases between. The CDR3 length is 12 residues.